This T cell receptor (beta chain) was profiled in a study of blood T cells in healthy people across ages. Together with a sample-barcoded 5' primer, a J-beta primer mix was included in a second PCR lasting about 7 to 11 cycles. MiXCR was run by TCRdb on the 5' RACE reads, yielding one entry per CDR3 protein. This sample yields more than 750,000 distinct CDR3 sequences, of which under 35% are seen a single time; roughly 10% belongs to the top ten. General observations from the study: The recorded TCR beta diversity per million T cells decreased in a roughly linear manner with age. Bulk PBMC profiling left naive and antigen-experienced comparisons inconclusive.

This clonotype was seen a handful of times. As yet, its antigen is unknown. One base away lies a much larger clone, so this may be a sequencing read error. Germline CDR1 and CDR2: DFQATT and SNEGSKA (reference sequence). The CDR3 is 13 residues long. These sequences were also reported in another study, on T cells of mothers and their children. From that paper: Comparable shaping of TCR recombination output by thymic selection was observed in related and unrelated pairs.

The sequenced sample consisted of blood. The rearrangement joins TRBV20-1 to TRBJ2-4; D tentatively reads TRBD1 or TRBD2 (6 bases each). The receptor comes from a woman between 40 and 55 years old in good health. CDR3 bases: TGCAGTGCTAGAGTGGAGGGGACAAACATTCAGCACTTC. Translated, it gives CSARVEGTNIQHF.